A selection of T cell receptor beta chains follows, all from one sample in a study of low-dose radiotherapy and immunotherapy resistance in tumors. TCRdb re-called the reads through MiXCR, storing one row per CDR3 protein. The data contain about 82,000 distinct CDR3 sequences, approximately 20% of them singletons. The sequencing here drew on PBMCs, taken before treatment. The source is a male donor with prostate cancer. Each CDR3 is given with its conserved first and last residue. The order of the fields is CDR3 DNA, CDR3 protein, J gene, V gene, CDR3 length, D gene, clone size. A D gene is named only where the DNA matches it firmly. The size of a clone is reported for some rows only, either as once, few or many, or as a class for expanded clones.

CDR3nt: TGCGCCAGCAGCCAAGATAGTCGTGGGACAGGGGTTTTTGATGAGCAGTTCTTC
CDR3aa: CASSQDSRGTGVFDEQFF
j_gene: TRBJ2-1
v_gene: TRBV4-1
len: 18
d_gene: TRBD1
abundance: many

CDR3nt: TGTGCCAGCAGCCAAGACTGGGGGACAGCGTACAATGAGCAGTTCTTC
CDR3aa: CASSQDWGTAYNEQFF
j_gene: TRBJ2-1
v_gene: TRBV3-1
len: 16
d_gene: TRBD1
abundance: many

CDR3nt: TGTGCCAGCAGCCTACGGGACAGGTACAATGAGCAGTTCTTC
CDR3aa: CASSLRDRYNEQFF
j_gene: TRBJ2-1
v_gene: TRBV7-6
len: 14
d_gene: TRBD1
abundance: many

CDR3nt: TGTGCCAGCAGCTTAGGGCCCACTTCTTCACCCCTCCACTTT
CDR3aa: CASSLGPTSSPLHF
j_gene: TRBJ1-6
v_gene: TRBV7-3
len: 14
d_gene: -
abundance: -

CDR3nt: TGCGCCAGCAGCCAAAGGGGCTTGGGGAGCAATGAGCAGTTCTTC
CDR3aa: CASSQRGLGSNEQFF
j_gene: TRBJ2-1
v_gene: TRBV4-1
len: 15
d_gene: -
abundance: many

CDR3nt: TGTGCCAGCAGTTACACAGGGGTTCTACAAGAGACCCAGTACTTC
CDR3aa: CASSYTGVLQETQYF
j_gene: TRBJ2-5
v_gene: TRBV11-2
len: 15
d_gene: TRBD1
abundance: many

CDR3nt: TGTGCCAGGTCAAAACAGGGGTTCGGGGTAGACACCGGGGAGCTGTTTTTT
CDR3aa: CARSKQGFGVDTGELFF
j_gene: TRBJ2-2
v_gene: TRBV27
len: 17
d_gene: TRBD1
abundance: few

CDR3nt: TGCGCCAGCAGCCAAGATAGGGCAGGGGCTGGGGCCAACGTCCTGACTTTC
CDR3aa: CASSQDRAGAGANVLTF
j_gene: TRBJ2-6
v_gene: TRBV4-1
len: 17
d_gene: -
abundance: many

CDR3nt: TGCGCCAGCAGCTTGGGCGGACTAGCGGGGGGGTCGGGCGATGAGCAGTTCTTC
CDR3aa: CASSLGGLAGGSGDEQFF
j_gene: TRBJ2-1
v_gene: TRBV5-1
len: 18
d_gene: TRBD2
abundance: many

CDR3nt: TGCGCCAGCAGCGGCGGGAGACCTGAGAATGAGCAGTTCTTC
CDR3aa: CASSGGRPENEQFF
j_gene: TRBJ2-1
v_gene: TRBV5-1
len: 14
d_gene: TRBD2
abundance: many

CDR3nt: TGTGCCAGCAGCTTAATAGAGAACACAGATACGCAGTATTTT
CDR3aa: CASSLIENTDTQYF
j_gene: TRBJ2-3
v_gene: TRBV11-2
len: 14
d_gene: -
abundance: many

CDR3nt: TGTGCCAGCAGCCAAGAAGGGGGGGCGAAGTTAATTCAGTACTTC
CDR3aa: CASSQEGGAKLIQYF
j_gene: TRBJ2-4
v_gene: TRBV3-1
len: 15
d_gene: -
abundance: many

CDR3nt: TGCGCCAGCAGCTTGGTCGTTTCTGGCTACAATGAGCGGTTCTTC
CDR3aa: CASSLVVSGYNERFF
j_gene: TRBJ2-1
v_gene: TRBV5-1
len: 15
d_gene: -
abundance: -

CDR3nt: TGTGCCAGCAGCTTGGTGAGGGGGGTATACAATGAGCAGTTCTTC
CDR3aa: CASSLVRGVYNEQFF
j_gene: TRBJ2-1
v_gene: TRBV7-9
len: 15
d_gene: -
abundance: many

CDR3nt: TGTGCCAGCTCACTCTCCAGCGGGGCGCACAATGAGCAGTTCTTC
CDR3aa: CASSLSSGAHNEQFF
j_gene: TRBJ2-1
v_gene: TRBV18
len: 15
d_gene: TRBD2
abundance: few

CDR3nt: TGTGCCAGCGCCTCGGGCAGGGCGCGCGAGCAGTACTTC
CDR3aa: CASASGRAREQYF
j_gene: TRBJ2-7
v_gene: TRBV6-6
len: 13
d_gene: -
abundance: many

CDR3nt: TGTGCCAGCTCACCCGTAAACAGGGGCAGCACCGGGGAGCTGTTTTTT
CDR3aa: CASSPVNRGSTGELFF
j_gene: TRBJ2-2
v_gene: TRBV18
len: 16
d_gene: TRBD1
abundance: -

CDR3nt: TGCGCCAGCAGCGGGGTGACCTTTAGCGGGCGGGGCGGGGAGCTGTTTTTT
CDR3aa: CASSGVTFSGRGGELFF
j_gene: TRBJ2-2
v_gene: TRBV10-2
len: 17
d_gene: TRBD2
abundance: many

CDR3nt: TGTGCCAGCAACCGAGCGGCGACAGTCTCCTACGAGCAGTACTTC
CDR3aa: CASNRAATVSYEQYF
j_gene: TRBJ2-7
v_gene: TRBV28
len: 15
d_gene: -
abundance: medium-sized

CDR3nt: TGTGCCAGCAATCCTAGCTCCTACAATGAGCAGTTCTTC
CDR3aa: CASNPSSYNEQFF
j_gene: TRBJ2-1
v_gene: TRBV7-2
len: 13
d_gene: -
abundance: many

CDR3nt: TGTGCCAGCAAGAGGGGACAGGGCTCCTACGAGCAGTACTTC
CDR3aa: CASKRGQGSYEQYF
j_gene: TRBJ2-7
v_gene: TRBV28
len: 14
d_gene: TRBD1
abundance: -

CDR3nt: TGCGCCAGCAGCTTGGATCAGGCAGGGGGCCCAGATACGCAGTATTTT
CDR3aa: CASSLDQAGGPDTQYF
j_gene: TRBJ2-3
v_gene: TRBV5-1
len: 16
d_gene: TRBD1
abundance: many

CDR3nt: TGTGCCAGCAGTCCGATTGGCGGGGGTTTACAAGAGACCCAGTACTTC
CDR3aa: CASSPIGGGLQETQYF
j_gene: TRBJ2-5
v_gene: TRBV5-4
len: 16
d_gene: TRBD2
abundance: many

CDR3nt: TGTGCCAGTAGTACAGCGGGCGCAACCTACAATGAGCAGTTCTTC
CDR3aa: CASSTAGATYNEQFF
j_gene: TRBJ2-1
v_gene: TRBV19
len: 15
d_gene: -
abundance: many

CDR3nt: TGTGCCAGCAGCCAAGTCTCCGAGAGTGGCTACACCTTC
CDR3aa: CASSQVSESGYTF
j_gene: TRBJ1-2
v_gene: TRBV3-1
len: 13
d_gene: -
abundance: -